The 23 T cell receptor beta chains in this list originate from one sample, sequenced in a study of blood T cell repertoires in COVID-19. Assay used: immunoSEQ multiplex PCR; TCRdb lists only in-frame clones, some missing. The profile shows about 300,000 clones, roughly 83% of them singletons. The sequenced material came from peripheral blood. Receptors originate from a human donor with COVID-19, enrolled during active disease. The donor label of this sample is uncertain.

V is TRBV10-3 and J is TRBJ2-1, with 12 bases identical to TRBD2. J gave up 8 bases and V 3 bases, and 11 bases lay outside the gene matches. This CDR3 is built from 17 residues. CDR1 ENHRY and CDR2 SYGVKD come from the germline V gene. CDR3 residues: CAISEGASGRAPDEQFF. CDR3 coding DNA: TGTGCCATCAGTGAAGGGGCTAGCGGGAGGGCTCCGGATGAGCAGTTCTTC.

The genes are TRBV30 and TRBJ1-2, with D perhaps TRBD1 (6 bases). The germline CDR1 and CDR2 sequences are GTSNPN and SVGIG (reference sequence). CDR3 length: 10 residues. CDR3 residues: CAGQGYGYTF. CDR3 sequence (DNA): TGTGCGGGGCAGGGGTATGGCTACACCTTC. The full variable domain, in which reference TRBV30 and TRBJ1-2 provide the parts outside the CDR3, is SQTIHQWPATLVQPVGSPLSLECTVEGTSNPNLYWYRQAAGRGLQLLFYSVGIGQISSEVPQNLSASRPQDRQFILSSKKLLLSDSGFYLCAGQGYGYTFGSGTRLTVV.

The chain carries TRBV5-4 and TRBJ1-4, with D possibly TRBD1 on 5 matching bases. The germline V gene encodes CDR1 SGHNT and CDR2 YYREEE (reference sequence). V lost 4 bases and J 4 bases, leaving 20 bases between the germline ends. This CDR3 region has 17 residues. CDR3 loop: CASSPRRGGVNNEKLFF. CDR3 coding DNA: TGTGCCAGCAGCCCCCGAAGGGGCGGGGTTAATAATGAAAAACTGTTTTTT.

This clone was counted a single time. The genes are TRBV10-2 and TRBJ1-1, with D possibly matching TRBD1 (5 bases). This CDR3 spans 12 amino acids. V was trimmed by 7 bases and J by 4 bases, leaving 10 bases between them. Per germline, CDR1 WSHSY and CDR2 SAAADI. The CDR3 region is CASNQGGTEAFF. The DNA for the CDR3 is TGCGCCAGCAACCAGGGTGGCACTGAAGCTTTCTTT.

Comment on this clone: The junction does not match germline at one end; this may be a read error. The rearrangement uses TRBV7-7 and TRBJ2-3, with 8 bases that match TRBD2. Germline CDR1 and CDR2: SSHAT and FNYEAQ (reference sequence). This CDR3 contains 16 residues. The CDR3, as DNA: TGTGCTAGCAGCCTCAGGGTAGCGGGATCTGGGGATACGCAGTATTTT. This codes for CASSLRVAGSGDTQYF.

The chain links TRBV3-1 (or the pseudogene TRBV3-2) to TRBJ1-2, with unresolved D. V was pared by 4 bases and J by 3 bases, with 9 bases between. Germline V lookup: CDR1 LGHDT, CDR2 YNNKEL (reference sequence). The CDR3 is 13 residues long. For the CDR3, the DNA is TGTGCCAGCAGCCTGGAAGCGGACTATGGCTACACCTTC. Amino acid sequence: CASSLEADYGYTF.

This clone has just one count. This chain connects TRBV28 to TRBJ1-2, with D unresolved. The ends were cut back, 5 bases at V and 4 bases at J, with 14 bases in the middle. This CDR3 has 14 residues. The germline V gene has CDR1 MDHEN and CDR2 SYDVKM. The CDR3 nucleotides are TGTGCCAGCAGTCCGGAGGTCGCAGGCTATGGCTACACCTTC. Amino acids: CASSPEVAGYGYTF.

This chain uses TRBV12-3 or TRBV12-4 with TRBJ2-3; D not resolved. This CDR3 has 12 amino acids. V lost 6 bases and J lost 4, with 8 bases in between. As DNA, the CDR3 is TGTGCCAGCAGAACAGCCCCAGATACGCAGTATTTT. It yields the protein CASRTAPDTQYF.

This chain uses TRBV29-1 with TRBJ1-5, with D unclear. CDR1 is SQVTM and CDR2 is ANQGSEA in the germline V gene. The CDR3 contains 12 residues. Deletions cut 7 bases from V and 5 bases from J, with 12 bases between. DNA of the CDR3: TGCAGCGCTACGGACGGGGATCAGCCCCAGCATTTT. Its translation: CSATDGDQPQHF.

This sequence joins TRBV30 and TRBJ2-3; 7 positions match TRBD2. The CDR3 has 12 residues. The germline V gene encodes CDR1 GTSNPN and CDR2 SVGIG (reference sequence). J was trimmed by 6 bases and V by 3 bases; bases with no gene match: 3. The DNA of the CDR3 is TGTGCCTGGAGCCCCGGGGGGGATACGCAGTATTTT. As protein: CAWSPGGDTQYF. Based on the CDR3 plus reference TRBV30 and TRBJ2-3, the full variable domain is SQTIHQWPATLVQPVGSPLSLECTVEGTSNPNLYWYRQAAGRGLQLLFYSVGIGQISSEVPQNLSASRPQDRQFILSSKKLLLSDSGFYLCAWSPGGDTQYFGPGTRLTVL.

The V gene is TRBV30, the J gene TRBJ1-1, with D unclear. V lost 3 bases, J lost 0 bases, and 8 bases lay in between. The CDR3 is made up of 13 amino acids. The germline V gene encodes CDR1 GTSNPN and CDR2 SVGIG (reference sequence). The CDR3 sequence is CAWSEDMNTEAFF. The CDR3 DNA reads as TGTGCCTGGAGCGAGGATATGAACACTGAAGCTTTCTTT.

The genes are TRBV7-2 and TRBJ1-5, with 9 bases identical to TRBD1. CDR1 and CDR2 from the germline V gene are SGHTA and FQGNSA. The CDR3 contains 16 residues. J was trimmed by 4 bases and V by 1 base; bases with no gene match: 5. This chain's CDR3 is CASSLVGGTGNQPQHF. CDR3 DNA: TGTGCCAGCAGCTTAGTCGGTGGGACAGGGAATCAGCCCCAGCATTTT.

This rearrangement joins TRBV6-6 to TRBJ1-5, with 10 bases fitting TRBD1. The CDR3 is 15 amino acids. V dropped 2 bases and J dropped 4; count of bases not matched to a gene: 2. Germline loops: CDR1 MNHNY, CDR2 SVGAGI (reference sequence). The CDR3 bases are TGTGCCAGCAGTTACGGGACAGGGGTAAATCAGCCCCAGCATTTT. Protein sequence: CASSYGTGVNQPQHF.

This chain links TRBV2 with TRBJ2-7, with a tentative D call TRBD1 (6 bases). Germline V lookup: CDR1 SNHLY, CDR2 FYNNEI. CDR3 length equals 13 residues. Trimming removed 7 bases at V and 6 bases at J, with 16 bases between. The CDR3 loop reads CASNLGAPGEQYF. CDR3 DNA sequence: TGTGCCAGCAATTTGGGGGCCCCCGGCGAGCAGTACTTC.

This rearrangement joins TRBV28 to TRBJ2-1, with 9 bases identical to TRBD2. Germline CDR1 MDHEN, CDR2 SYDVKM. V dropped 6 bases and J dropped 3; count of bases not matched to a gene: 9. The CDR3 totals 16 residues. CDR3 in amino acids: CASSVGSGRNYNEQFF. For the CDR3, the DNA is TGTGCCAGCAGCGTGGGAAGCGGGAGGAACTACAATGAGCAGTTCTTC.

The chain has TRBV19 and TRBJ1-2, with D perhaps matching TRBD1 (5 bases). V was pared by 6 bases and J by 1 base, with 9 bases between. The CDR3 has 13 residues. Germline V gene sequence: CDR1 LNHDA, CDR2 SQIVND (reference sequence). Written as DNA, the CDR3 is TGTGCCAGTAGGACAGACCTTAACTATGGCTACACCTTC. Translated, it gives CASRTDLNYGYTF.

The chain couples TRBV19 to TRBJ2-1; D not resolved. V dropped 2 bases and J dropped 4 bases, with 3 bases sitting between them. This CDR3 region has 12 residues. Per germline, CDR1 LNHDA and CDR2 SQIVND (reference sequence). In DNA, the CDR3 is TGTGCCAGTAGTATATCGTACAATGAGCAGTTCTTC. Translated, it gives CASSISYNEQFF.

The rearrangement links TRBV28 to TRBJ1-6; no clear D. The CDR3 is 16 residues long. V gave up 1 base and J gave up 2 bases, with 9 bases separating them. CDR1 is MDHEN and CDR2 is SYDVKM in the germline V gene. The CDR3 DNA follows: TGTGCCAGCAGTTTATCGGCACAGCCCTATAATTCACCCCTCCACTTT. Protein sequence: CASSLSAQPYNSPLHF.

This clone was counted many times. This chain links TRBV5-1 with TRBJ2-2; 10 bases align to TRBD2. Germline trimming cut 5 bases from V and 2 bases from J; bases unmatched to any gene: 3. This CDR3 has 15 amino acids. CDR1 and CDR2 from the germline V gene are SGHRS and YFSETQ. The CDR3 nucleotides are TGCGCCAGCAGACTAGCGGGATTAAACACCGGGGAGCTGTTTTTT. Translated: CASRLAGLNTGELFF.

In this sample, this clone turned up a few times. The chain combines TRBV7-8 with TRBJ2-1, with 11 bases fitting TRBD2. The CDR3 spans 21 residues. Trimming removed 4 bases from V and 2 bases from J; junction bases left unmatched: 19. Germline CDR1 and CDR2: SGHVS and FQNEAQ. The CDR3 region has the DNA TGTGCCAGCAGCTCTATCCTAGGGACTAGCGGAGGGGGGGGGACCTACAATGAGCAGTTCTTC. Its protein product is CASSSILGTSGGGGTYNEQFF.

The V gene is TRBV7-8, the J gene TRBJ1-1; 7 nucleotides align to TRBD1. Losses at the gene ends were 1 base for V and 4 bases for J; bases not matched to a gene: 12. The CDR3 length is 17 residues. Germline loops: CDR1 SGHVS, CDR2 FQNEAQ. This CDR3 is CASSLDRTGWGSTEAFF. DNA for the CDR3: TGTGCCAGCAGCTTAGATAGGACAGGTTGGGGGAGCACTGAAGCTTTCTTT.

CDR3 loop: CASSLRFSGSPVGETQYF. CDR3 DNA: TGTGCCAGCAGTCTCCGATTTAGCGGGAGCCCGGTGGGTGAGACCCAGTACTTC. This sequence joins TRBV28 and TRBJ2-5; 9 bases are a match to TRBD2. V was pared by 5 bases and J by 5 bases, with 18 bases of the junction left unmatched. This CDR3 contains 18 residues. Germline lookup yields CDR1 MDHEN and CDR2 SYDVKM.

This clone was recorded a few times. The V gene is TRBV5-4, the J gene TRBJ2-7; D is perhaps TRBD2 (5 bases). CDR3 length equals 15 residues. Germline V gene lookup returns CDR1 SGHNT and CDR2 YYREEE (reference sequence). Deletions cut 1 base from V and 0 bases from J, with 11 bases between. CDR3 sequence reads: CASSLTRARSYEQYF. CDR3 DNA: TGTGCCAGCAGCTTGACGCGGGCACGCTCCTACGAGCAGTACTTC.